Listed below are T cell receptor beta chains from one sample, sequenced in a study of T-cell memory formation after mild COVID-19. TCRdb fed the 5' RACE reads into MiXCR, producing one record per CDR3 protein. The table lists around 530,000 distinct CDR3 sequences, roughly 22% of them singletons, with around 9.2% in the top ten. Sequenced sample: PBMCs or a T cell subset sorted from them (not recorded which). The receptors stem from an adult woman who had mild COVID-19 (a few samples of this study predate the infection). Cell type and time point are not known. Both conserved end residues are part of each CDR3. The order of the fields is clone size, V gene, D gene, J gene, CDR3 length, CDR3 protein, CDR3 DNA. A D gene is named only where the DNA matches it firmly. A row's size may be missing; if present it is once, few, many or a size class.

few,TRBV14,NA,TRBJ1-2,15,CASSQGGGVGYGYTF,TGTGCCAGCAGCCAAGGAGGTGGAGTTGGCTATGGCTACACCTTC
NA,TRBV20-1,TRBD2,TRBJ2-7,14,CSAIRTSGAYEQYF,TGCAGTGCTATAAGGACTAGTGGAGCCTACGAGCAGTACTTC
NA,TRBV7-9,NA,TRBJ2-1,17,CASSFGMRRDKYNEQFF,TGTGCCAGCAGCTTCGGGATGAGGCGGGATAAGTACAATGAGCAGTTCTTC
NA,TRBV7-2,TRBD1,TRBJ1-5,15,CASSSGTGVNQPQHF,TGTGCCAGCAGCTCCGGGACAGGGGTCAATCAGCCCCAGCATTTT
few,TRBV20-1,NA,TRBJ2-7,12,CSASRTAYEQYF,TGCAGTGCTAGTCGAACAGCTTACGAGCAGTACTTC
few,TRBV12-3/TRBV12-4,TRBD2,TRBJ2-1,19,CASSPEGLAGGPTSDEQFF,TGTGCCAGCAGTCCAGAAGGACTAGCGGGAGGGCCGACGTCGGATGAGCAGTTCTTC
NA,TRBV5-4,TRBD2,TRBJ2-3,16,CASSYSSSGSTDTQYF,TGTGCCAGCAGCTACAGCTCTAGCGGGAGCACAGATACGCAGTATTTT
NA,TRBV24-1,NA,TRBJ2-1,15,CATSEAGGGQDEQFF,TGTGCCACCAGTGAAGCTGGGGGGGGGCAGGATGAGCAGTTCTTC
NA,TRBV12-3/TRBV12-4,NA,TRBJ2-5,14,CASSLGLARETQYF,TGTGCCAGCAGTTTAGGTCTAGCCCGGGAGACCCAGTACTTC
few,TRBV18,TRBD1,TRBJ2-7,14,CASTPGTGSYEQYF,TGTGCCAGCACCCCCGGGACAGGGTCGTACGAGCAGTACTTC
NA,TRBV12-3/TRBV12-4,NA,TRBJ1-2,14,CASSRGGGNYGYTF,TGTGCCAGCAGTAGGGGAGGGGGTAACTATGGCTACACCTTC
few,TRBV20-1,NA,TRBJ1-6,16,CSAREEGTSAISPLHF,TGCAGTGCTAGGGAAGAAGGGACGAGCGCAATTTCACCCCTCCACTTT